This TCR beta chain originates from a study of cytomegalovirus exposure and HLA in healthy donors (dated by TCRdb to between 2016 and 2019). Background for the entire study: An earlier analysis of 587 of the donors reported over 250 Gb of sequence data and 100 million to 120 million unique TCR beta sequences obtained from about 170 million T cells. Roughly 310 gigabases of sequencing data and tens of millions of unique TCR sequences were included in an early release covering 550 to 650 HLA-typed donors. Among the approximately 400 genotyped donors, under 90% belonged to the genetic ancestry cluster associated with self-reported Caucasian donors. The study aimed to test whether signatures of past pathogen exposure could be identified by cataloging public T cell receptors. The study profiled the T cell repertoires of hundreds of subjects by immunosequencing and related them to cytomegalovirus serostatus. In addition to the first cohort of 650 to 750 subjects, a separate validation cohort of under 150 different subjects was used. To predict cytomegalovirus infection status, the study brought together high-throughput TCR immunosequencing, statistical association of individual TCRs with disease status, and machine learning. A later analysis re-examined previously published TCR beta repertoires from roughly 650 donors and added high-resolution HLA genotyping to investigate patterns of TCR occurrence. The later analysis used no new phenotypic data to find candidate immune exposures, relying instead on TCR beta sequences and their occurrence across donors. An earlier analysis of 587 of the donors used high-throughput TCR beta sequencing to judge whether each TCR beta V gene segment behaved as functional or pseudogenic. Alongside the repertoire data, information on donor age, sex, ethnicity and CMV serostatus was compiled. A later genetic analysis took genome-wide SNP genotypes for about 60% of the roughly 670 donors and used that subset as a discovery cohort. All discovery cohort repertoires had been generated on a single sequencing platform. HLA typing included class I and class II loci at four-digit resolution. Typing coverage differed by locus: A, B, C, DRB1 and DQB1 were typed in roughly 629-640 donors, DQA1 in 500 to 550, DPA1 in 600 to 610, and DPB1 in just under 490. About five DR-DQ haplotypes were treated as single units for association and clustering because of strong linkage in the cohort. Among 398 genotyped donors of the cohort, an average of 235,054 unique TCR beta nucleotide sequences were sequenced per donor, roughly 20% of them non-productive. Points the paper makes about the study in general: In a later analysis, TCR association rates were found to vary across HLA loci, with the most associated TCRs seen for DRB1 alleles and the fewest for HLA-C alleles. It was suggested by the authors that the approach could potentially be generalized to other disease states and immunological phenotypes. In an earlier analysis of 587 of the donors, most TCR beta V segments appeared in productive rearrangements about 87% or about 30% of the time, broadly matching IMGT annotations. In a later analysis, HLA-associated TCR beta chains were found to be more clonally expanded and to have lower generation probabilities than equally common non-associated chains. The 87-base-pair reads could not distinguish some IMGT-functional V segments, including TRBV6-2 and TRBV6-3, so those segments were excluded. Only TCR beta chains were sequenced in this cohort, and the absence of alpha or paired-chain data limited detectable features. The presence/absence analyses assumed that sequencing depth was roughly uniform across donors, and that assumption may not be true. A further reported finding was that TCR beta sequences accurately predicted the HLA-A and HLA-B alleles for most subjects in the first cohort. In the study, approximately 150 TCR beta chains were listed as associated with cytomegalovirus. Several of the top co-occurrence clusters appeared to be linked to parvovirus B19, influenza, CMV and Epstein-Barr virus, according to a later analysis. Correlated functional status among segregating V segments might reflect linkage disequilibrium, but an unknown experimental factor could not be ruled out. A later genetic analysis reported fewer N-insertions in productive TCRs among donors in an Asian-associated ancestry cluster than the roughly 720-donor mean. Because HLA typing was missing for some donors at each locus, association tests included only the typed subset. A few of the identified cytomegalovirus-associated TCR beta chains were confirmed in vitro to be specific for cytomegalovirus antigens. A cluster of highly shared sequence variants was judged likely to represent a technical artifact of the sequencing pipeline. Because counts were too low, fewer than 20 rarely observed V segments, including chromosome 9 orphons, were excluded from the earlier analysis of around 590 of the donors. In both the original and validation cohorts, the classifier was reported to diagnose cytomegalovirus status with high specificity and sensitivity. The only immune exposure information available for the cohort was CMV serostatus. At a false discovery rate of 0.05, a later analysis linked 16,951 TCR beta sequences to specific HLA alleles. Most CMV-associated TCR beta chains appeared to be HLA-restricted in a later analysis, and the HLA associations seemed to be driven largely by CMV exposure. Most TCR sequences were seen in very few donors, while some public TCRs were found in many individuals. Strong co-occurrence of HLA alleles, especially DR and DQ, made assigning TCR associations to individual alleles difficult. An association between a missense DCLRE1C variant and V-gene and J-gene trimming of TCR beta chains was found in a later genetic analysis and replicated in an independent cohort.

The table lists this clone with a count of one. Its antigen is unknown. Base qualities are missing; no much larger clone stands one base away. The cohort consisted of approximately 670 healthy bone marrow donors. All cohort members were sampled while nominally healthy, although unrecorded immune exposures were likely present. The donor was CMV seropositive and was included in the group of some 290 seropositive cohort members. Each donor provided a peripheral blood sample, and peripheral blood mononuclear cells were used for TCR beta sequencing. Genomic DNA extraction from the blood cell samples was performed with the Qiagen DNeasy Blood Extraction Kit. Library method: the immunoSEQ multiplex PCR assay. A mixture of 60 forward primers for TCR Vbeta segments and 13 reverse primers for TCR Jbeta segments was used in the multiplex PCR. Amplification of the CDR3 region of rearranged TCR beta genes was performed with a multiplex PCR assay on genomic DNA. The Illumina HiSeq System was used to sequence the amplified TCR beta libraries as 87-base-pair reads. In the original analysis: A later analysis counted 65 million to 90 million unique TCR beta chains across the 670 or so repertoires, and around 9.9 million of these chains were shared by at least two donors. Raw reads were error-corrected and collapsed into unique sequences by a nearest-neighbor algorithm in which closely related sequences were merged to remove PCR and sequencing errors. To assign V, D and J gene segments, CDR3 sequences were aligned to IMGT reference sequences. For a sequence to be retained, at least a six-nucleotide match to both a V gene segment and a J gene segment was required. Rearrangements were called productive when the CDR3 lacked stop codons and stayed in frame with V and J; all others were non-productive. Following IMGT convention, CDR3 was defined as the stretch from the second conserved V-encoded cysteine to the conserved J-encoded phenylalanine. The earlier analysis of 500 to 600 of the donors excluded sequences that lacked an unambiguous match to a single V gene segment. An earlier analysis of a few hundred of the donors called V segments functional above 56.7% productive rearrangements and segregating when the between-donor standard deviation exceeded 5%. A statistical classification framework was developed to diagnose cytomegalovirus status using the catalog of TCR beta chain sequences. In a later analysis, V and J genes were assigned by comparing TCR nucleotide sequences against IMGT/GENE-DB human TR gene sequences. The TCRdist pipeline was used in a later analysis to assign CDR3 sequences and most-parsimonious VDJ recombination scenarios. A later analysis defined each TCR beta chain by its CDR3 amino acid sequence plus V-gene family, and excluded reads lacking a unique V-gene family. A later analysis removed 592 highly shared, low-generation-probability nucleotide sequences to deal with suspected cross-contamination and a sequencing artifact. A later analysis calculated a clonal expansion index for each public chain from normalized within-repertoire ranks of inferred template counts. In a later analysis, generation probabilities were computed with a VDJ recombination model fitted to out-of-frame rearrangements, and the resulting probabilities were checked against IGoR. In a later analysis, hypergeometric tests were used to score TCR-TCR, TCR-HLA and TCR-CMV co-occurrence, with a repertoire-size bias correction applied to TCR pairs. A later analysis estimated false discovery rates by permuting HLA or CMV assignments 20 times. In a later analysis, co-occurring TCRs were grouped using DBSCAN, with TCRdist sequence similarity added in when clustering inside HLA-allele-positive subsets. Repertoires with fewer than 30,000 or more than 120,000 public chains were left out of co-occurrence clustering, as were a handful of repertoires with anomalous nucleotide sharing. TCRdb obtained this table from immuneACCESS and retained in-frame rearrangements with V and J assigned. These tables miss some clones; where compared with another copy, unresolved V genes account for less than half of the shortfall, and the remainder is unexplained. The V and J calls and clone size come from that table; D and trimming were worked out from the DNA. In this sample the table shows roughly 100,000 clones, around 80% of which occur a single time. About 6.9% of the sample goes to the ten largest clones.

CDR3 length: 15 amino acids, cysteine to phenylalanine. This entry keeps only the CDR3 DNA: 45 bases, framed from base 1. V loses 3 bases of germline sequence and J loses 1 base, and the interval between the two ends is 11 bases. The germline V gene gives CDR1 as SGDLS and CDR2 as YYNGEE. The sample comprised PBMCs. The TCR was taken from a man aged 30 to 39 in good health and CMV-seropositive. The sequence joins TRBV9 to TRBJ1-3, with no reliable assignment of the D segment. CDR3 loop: CASSAMSISGNTIYF. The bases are TGTGCCAGCAGCGCGATGAGCATTTCTGGAAACACCATATATTTT.